There are a few counts of the clone carrying this T cell receptor beta chain. Its antigen is unknown. Sample time point: sample taken at primary tumor resection. These data originate in a study of spatial heterogeneity in lung cancer. Study as a whole: The correlation between TCR transcript counts in tumor regions and a T cell module score from matched bulk RNA-seq was strong.

TCRdb independently ran MiXCR on the 5' RACE reads; one entry per CDR3 protein. The repertoire holds around 100,000 distinct CDR3 sequences, with under 4.5% as singletons. CDR3 length: 15 amino acids. Germline lookup yields CDR1 SGHRS and CDR2 YFSETQ. J lost 4 bases, V lost 4 bases, and 4 bases had no gene match. Whole-study results and caveats: How many expanded intratumoral alpha and beta TCRs were present tracked the tumor mutation count, which was a count of nonsynonymous mutations. Around 7.4% of tumor T cells for alpha chains and about 12% for beta chains were estimated to be covered.

The TCR was taken from a male donor with early-stage non-small cell lung cancer. The chain uses TRBV5-1 and TRBJ2-1; 11 bases are shared with TRBD2. Sequenced material: lung tumor tissue, taken at surgery. The CDR3 loop reads CASSLAGGVYNEQFF. In nucleotides, the CDR3 is TGCGCCAGCAGCCTAGCGGGAGGTGTATACAATGAGCAGTTCTTC.